Below, one T cell receptor (beta chain) is given with its context. This receptor's antigen is unknown. Within one base of it there is no much larger clone, and no base qualities were kept. The data stem from a study of blood T cell repertoires in COVID-19 (dated by TCRdb to 2020 to 2022). Some background on the complete study: Collaborator samples came from the United States, Italy and Spain and covered acute and convalescent phases of COVID-19. The material from the prospective study consisted of cDNA or gDNA derived from T cells, B-cell-depleted T cells, or PBMCs. The dataset comprised deeply sampled blood TCRbeta repertoires from subjects exposed to, actively infected with, or recovered from COVID-19. The repertoires were released in a freely available public database intended as a resource for research on the immune response to SARS-CoV-2. Samples came from the ongoing ImmuneRACE study (first 160 participants) plus 1,254 subjects from 6 global collaborators. The sample metadata nearly always contained a de-identified subject ID, COVID-19 status, age in years and sex. Where available, HLA class I and class II types were taken from metadata supplied by the sample provider and were not determined by assay-based typing. The investigation overall reported the following: Clinical and demographic metadata were provided uncurated, with the amount varying by source and participant.

CDR1 SGDLS and CDR2 YYNGEE are derived from the germline V gene. The CDR3 runs 17 residues from the cysteine to the phenylalanine. Only the CDR3 part of the read is kept: 51 bases, read in frame from the first base. The junction shows trimming of 0 bases on V and 4 bases on J, plus 20 bases between the germline ends. Collaborating institutions collected whole blood in K2EDTA tubes following their own protocols. Collaborator samples were shipped for TCRbeta analysis as frozen whole blood, isolated PBMCs, or DNA extracted from either sample type. The immunoSEQ Assay, a bias-controlled multiplex PCR, was used to amplify TCRbeta CDR3 regions from genomic DNA. In the source study's methods: The number of nucleated cells in each sample was estimated by amplification of reference gene primers within the assay. Sequence reads were collapsed and filtered to measure the absolute abundance of every unique TCRbeta CDR3 rearrangement. For each sample, productive Simpson clonality was calculated by taking the square root of Simpson's diversity index across productive rearrangements. TCRdb retrieved this table from immuneACCESS and kept in-frame rearrangements only. Not all clones are present; in checked studies, unresolved V genes account for under half, and no reason is known for the remainder. The V and J calls and clone size were taken over from that table, and D and trimming were inferred from the DNA. The sample table records 350,000 to 450,000 clones; about 88% of these occur just once. 3% of the sample goes to the ten largest clones.

The rearrangement joined TRBV9 to TRBJ2-7, and the D gene may be TRBD2, 7 bases matching. The sequencing sample was made of peripheral blood. The sequence was collected from a human donor in a cohort sampled during active COVID-19. Here is the DNA: TGTGCCAGCAGCGTAGGTCGCGGACAGTGGGAGGGATACGAGCAGTACTTC. It codes for CASSVGRGQWEGYEQYF.